These 5 T cell receptor beta chains were all obtained from the same sample, sequenced in a study of CD8 T cells in ankylosing spondylitis. Points from the study as a whole: One TCR beta motif, made up of roughly eight highly homologous variants, appeared characteristic of ankylosing spondylitis blood.

TCRdb re-derived calls from the 5' RACE reads in MiXCR, one entry per CDR3 protein. The sample holds approximately 140,000 distinct CDR3 sequences, more than 15% seen once. These TCRs are of unknown antigen specificity. The sample was blood, either unsorted or a sorted T cell fraction (not recorded which). These receptors were taken from a male donor with ankylosing spondylitis.

This clonotype has more than one count but fewer than ten. The chain recombines TRBV7-9 with TRBJ2-3; D may be TRBD2 (5 bases). With 1 base removed from V and 2 bases from J, the gap between germline ends came to 10 bases. The CDR3 length is 15 residues. The germline V gene encodes CDR1 SEHNR and CDR2 FQNEAQ (reference sequence). As DNA, the CDR3 is TGTGCCAGCAGCTTAGTATCCGACTACACAGATACGCAGTATTTT. Residues: CASSLVSDYTDTQYF.

The chain uses TRBV7-8 and TRBJ1-5; 10 nucleotides line up with TRBD1. CDR1 and CDR2 from the germline V gene are SGHVS and FQNEAQ. This CDR3 comprises 16 residues. Unmatched junction bases numbered 2, after V lost 3 bases and J lost 0 bases. CDR3 in amino acids: CASSLTGGYSNQPQHF. The CDR3, as DNA: TGTGCCAGCAGCTTGACAGGGGGCTATAGCAATCAGCCCCAGCATTTT.

This clonotype was seen only a few times. This rearrangement joins TRBV9 to TRBJ2-7; 7 positions match TRBD2. V lost 0 bases, J lost 2 bases, and 5 bases stayed unmatched. Per the germline V gene, CDR1 is SGDLS and CDR2 is YYNGEE. The CDR3 covers 15 residues. The CDR3 DNA reads as TGTGCCAGCAGCGTAGGTGGCGGGAGCACCTACGAGCAGTACTTC. It translates to CASSVGGGSTYEQYF.

The chain joins TRBV27 to TRBJ2-5; TRBD2 matches 10 bases. The CDR3 spans 15 residues. V shed 9 bases and J 2 bases; nucleotides not matched to a gene: 9. Germline V lookup: CDR1 MNHEY, CDR2 SMNVEV (reference sequence). The chain's CDR3 is CASGAGGMSQETQYF. The CDR3 DNA reads TGTGCCAGTGGAGCGGGAGGGATGTCGCAAGAGACCCAGTACTTC.

J is TRBJ1-2 and V is TRBV29-1; D remains unclear. Trimming left V 6 bases short and J 4 bases short, with 6 bases between. This CDR3 spans 10 amino acids. CDR1 is SQVTM and CDR2 is ANQGSEA in the germline V gene. The CDR3 sequence: CSVLSYGYTF. CDR3 sequence (DNA): TGCAGCGTGTTGAGCTATGGCTACACCTTC.